The sequence of this T cell receptor (beta chain) was determined in a study of OX40 agonist ivuxolimab in advanced cancers. Across the study: Participants, 82.7% male, averaged about 59 years of age, ranging from about 23 to 90.

Using immunoSEQ multiplex PCR, the repertoire was profiled, and TCRdb retains in-frame clones only, with some absent. The repertoire holds about 93,000 clones, with under 95% as singletons. At baseline, cycle 4 day 1, and cycle 7 day 1, blood was sampled. The CDR3 totals 14 residues. Trimming stripped 5 bases from V and 5 bases from J, with 13 bases between. Per germline, CDR1 MNHEY and CDR2 SMNVEV (reference sequence). The source of this sequence is an adult with an advanced solid tumor such as melanoma, head and neck, liver or kidney cancer. The material was CD4+ or CD8+ T cells sorted from blood, obtained in a trial of the OX40 agonist ivuxolimab. The chain uses TRBV27 and TRBJ1-5; D possibly corresponds to TRBD1 (6 bases). The CDR3 spells CASSKGGGHQPQHF. The CDR3 bases are TGTGCCAGCAGTAAGGGTGGGGGGCATCAGCCCCAGCATTTT.